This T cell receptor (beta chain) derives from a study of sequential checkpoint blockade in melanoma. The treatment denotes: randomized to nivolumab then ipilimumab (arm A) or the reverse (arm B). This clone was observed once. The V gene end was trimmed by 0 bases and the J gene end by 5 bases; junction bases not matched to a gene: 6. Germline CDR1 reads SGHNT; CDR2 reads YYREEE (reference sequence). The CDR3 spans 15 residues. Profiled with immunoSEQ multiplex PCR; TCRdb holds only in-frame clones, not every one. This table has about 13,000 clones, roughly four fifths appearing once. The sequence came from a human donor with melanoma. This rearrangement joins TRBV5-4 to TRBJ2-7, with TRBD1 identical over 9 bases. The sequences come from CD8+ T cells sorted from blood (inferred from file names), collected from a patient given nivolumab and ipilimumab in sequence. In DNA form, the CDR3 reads TGTGCCAGCAGCTTGGTGAACAGGGGGCGCGACGAGCAGTACTTC. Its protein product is CASSLVNRGRDEQYF.